The entry below gives a single TCR beta chain sequence along with its context. The target antigen is unknown. CDR1 and CDR2 (germline): MDHEN, SYDVKM. V shed 1 base and J shed 0 bases, with 7 bases lying between them. There are 15 residues in the CDR3. This sample was taken from a study of T cells after posttransplantation cyclophosphamide. The study's findings and limits: Donor-recipient repertoire similarity was low at 1-2 months, rising over year one. Tissue-infiltrating T cells from skin or gut overlapped little with blood T cells. TRB clonality was highly associated with recipient CMV seropositivity and reactivation.

Methotrexate plus calcineurin inhibitor accompanied controls' myeloablative marrow transplants; sampling was 1 year later. Only in-frame clones appear in the TCRdb table, and some are missing; sequencing was by immunoSEQ multiplex PCR. The data hold 15,000 to 20,000 clones, with 70% to 90% observed a single time. This chain joins TRBV28 and TRBJ1-5; D remains unclear. This TCR was sampled from a male patient between 25 and 39 years old who received an allogeneic stem cell transplant from an unrelated donor, was CMV-positive, and had acute and chronic GVHD. Some T cells here may be from the graft donor. Sample: PBMCs, taken nearly 450 days after allogeneic stem cell transplant with calcineurin inhibitor and methotrexate. CDR3 nucleotides: TGTGCCAGCAGTTTATCCCTCGGTAGCAATCAGCCCCAGCATTTT. It translates to CASSLSLGSNQPQHF.